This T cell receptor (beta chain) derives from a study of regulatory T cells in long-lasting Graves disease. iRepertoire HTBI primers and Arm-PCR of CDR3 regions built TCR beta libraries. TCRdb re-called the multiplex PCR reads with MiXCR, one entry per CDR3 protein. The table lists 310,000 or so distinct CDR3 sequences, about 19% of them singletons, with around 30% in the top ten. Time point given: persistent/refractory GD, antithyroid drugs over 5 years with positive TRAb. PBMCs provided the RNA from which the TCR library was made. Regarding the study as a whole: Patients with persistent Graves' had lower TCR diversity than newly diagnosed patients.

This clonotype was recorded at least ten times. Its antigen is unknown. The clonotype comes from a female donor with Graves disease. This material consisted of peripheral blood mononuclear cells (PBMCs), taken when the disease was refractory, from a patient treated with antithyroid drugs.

CDR3 sequence (DNA): TGCAGTGCTAGGCCCCGGGGCCAAGAGACCCAGTACTTC. It encodes CSARPRGQETQYF. V usage is TRBV20-1 and J usage is TRBJ2-5; D is perhaps TRBD2 (5 bases). V lost 3 bases, J lost 1 base, and 9 bases lay in between. Germline CDR1 is DFQATT and CDR2 is SNEGSKA (reference sequence). CDR3 length: 13 residues.